Listed below are T cell receptor beta chains from one sample, sequenced in a study of CD8 T cells in Susac syndrome. TCRdb analysed the immunoSEQ multiplex PCR reads with MiXCR anew, one entry per CDR3 protein. The top ten clones hold about 0.5% of a sample with 51,000 or so distinct CDR3 sequences, roughly 93% of them seen once. The sample consisted of CD8+ T cells from PBMCs. The receptor set was obtained from a human donor in good health. Each CDR3 is given without its conserved first and last residue. D genes are given only for firm matches. Not all rows give a size; the values are once, few, many and, for expanded clones, a class.

v_call	d_call	clone_size	j_call	cdr3_aa
TRBV6-4	TRBD2	once	TRBJ2-1	PSPTRTSGYNEQF
TRBV19	TRBD2	.	TRBJ2-7	ASSPGLATYEQY
TRBV27	TRBD2	once	TRBJ2-7	ASSLSRGLAQYEQY
TRBV15	.	.	TRBJ2-6	ATSTGIGNTGANVLT
TRBV6-6	.	.	TRBJ1-1	ASSYSAGQTEAF
TRBV7-9	TRBD1	.	TRBJ2-7	ASSFPPAETGSYEQY
TRBV14	.	few	TRBJ2-7	ASSQVHYEQY
TRBV7-9	.	.	TRBJ1-3	ASRPGSGNTIY
TRBV29-1	TRBD2	.	TRBJ2-7	SVVGLAGGLISYEQY
TRBV24-1	TRBD2	.	TRBJ2-7	ATSTSAPYEQY
TRBV3-1	TRBD2	.	TRBJ2-1	ASSQDLREGPYNEQF
TRBV5-1	TRBD2	.	TRBJ2-7	ASSPEAGGPTNEQY
TRBV2	.	.	TRBJ1-2	ASSELGRANYGYT
TRBV29-1	.	.	TRBJ1-1	SGDGGRNTEAF
TRBV3-1	TRBD1	.	TRBJ2-7	ASSLPGQGTYEQY
TRBV9	.	once	TRBJ2-1	ASSGQGYEQF
TRBV28	TRBD1	once	TRBJ2-5	ASSIRGPGWQY
TRBV29-1	TRBD2	.	TRBJ2-1	SVIGLAGLPSYNEQF
TRBV11-2	.	.	TRBJ2-2	ASSRGRGGELF
TRBV27	.	once	TRBJ2-7	ASSPGDPRFSYEQY
TRBV15	TRBD1	.	TRBJ1-1	ATSSGVKPGQGGENKEAF
TRBV11-2	TRBD2	.	TRBJ2-1	ASSLRLAGANEQF
TRBV7-8	TRBD2	.	TRBJ2-1	ASSLADGGGSSYNEQF
TRBV6-1	TRBD2	.	TRBJ2-1	ASSEPVAGPEQF
TRBV9	.	.	TRBJ2-7	ASSVVGEQGPYEQY
TRBV11-2	TRBD2	.	TRBJ2-7	ASTPGGGFSYEQY
TRBV2	.	.	TRBJ2-6	ARYISGANVLT
TRBV5-1	.	.	TRBJ2-1	ASSLGTSTSNEQF
TRBV28	TRBD1	.	TRBJ2-5	ASSARDSQETQY
TRBV20-1	.	.	TRBJ2-3	SARVRGMVLAVPDTQY
TRBV14	.	.	TRBJ2-2	ASSQVDTGELF
TRBV29-1	.	.	TRBJ1-1	SVAVGATEAF
TRBV5-1	.	.	TRBJ1-2	ASSFSGGQFGYT
TRBV27	TRBD2	.	TRBJ2-3	ASSLSRSGDVVSSTDTQY
TRBV2	TRBD2	.	TRBJ2-2	ASSGRRTSPNTGELF
TRBV4-1	.	.	TRBJ2-3	ASSSRGGDTQY
TRBV19	TRBD1	.	TRBJ1-5	ASSSTGQGNQPQH
TRBV3-1	TRBD2	.	TRBJ2-1	ASSRGLANEQF
TRBV9	.	.	TRBJ2-1	ASSPRNGNEQF
TRBV15	.	.	TRBJ1-4	ATSRGLAATNEKLF
TRBV4-1	TRBD2	.	TRBJ2-5	ASSLRLAGGGQETQY
TRBV5-1	.	.	TRBJ1-3	ASSLPGNTIY